A selection of T cell receptor beta chains follows, all from one sample in a study of T-cell memory formation after mild COVID-19. One entry per CDR3 protein results from TCRdb running MiXCR on the 5' RACE reads. Among approximately 410,000 distinct CDR3 sequences listed, less than 25% were seen once. The sequencing input was PBMCs or a T cell subset sorted from them (not recorded which). The receptors shown here come from an adult woman who had mild COVID-19 (a few samples of this study predate the infection). Cell type and time point are not known. Each CDR3 is given with its conserved first and last residue. D genes are given only for firm matches. Rows give clone size only sometimes, using once, few, many, or a class for an expanded clone.

TRBV30,NA,TRBJ1-6,14,NA,CAWSVELYNSPLHF,TGTGCCTGGAGTGTTGAACTCTATAATTCACCCCTCCACTTT
TRBV27,NA,TRBJ1-1,15,NA,CASSPWAGRGTEAFF,TGTGCCAGCAGTCCCTGGGCCGGGCGGGGCACTGAAGCTTTCTTT
TRBV4-1,NA,TRBJ2-5,17,TRBD2,CASSQVLAGGIQETQYF,TGCGCCAGCAGCCAAGTTTTGGCGGGGGGGATCCAAGAGACCCAGTACTTC
TRBV12-3/TRBV12-4,NA,TRBJ1-3,15,NA,CASSLGRLTGNTIYF,TGTGCCAGCAGTTTGGGCCGTCTTACTGGAAACACCATATATTTT
TRBV20-1,many,TRBJ2-5,14,NA,CSARAGQSQETQYF,TGCAGTGCTAGAGCTGGACAGTCGCAAGAGACCCAGTACTTC
TRBV9,NA,TRBJ2-3,16,NA,CASSQGGGRQADTQYF,TGTGCCAGCAGCCAAGGAGGGGGTCGGCAAGCAGATACGCAGTATTTT
TRBV7-7,NA,TRBJ2-5,14,NA,CASSLMGVVETQYF,TGTGCCAGCAGCTTAATGGGGGTCGTGGAGACCCAGTACTTC
TRBV4-3,few,TRBJ2-7,14,TRBD2,CASSQEYGSGRQYF,TGCGCCAGCAGCCAAGAATATGGGAGCGGGAGGCAGTACTTC
TRBV25-1,NA,TRBJ2-1,17,TRBD2,CASSALKGLAGNNEQFF,TGTGCCAGCAGTGCCTTAAAGGGACTAGCGGGAAACAATGAGCAGTTCTTC
TRBV7-9,NA,TRBJ2-5,13,NA,CASEATVVGTQYF,TGTGCCAGCGAAGCGACAGTCGTCGGGACCCAGTACTTC
TRBV4-2,few,TRBJ1-5,16,NA,CASSLTTPSSNQPQHF,TGTGCCAGCAGCCTAACTACGCCAAGCTCGAATCAGCCCCAGCATTTT
TRBV14,few,TRBJ1-2,12,NA,CASSLARYGYTF,TGTGCCAGCAGCTTGGCGCGGTATGGCTACACCTTC
TRBV20-1,NA,TRBJ2-3,15,NA,CSASPVRLGGDTQYF,TGCAGTGCTAGTCCGGTGCGACTCGGGGGAGATACGCAGTATTTT
TRBV4-2,NA,TRBJ2-1,16,TRBD1,CASSQAEGASYNEQFF,TGTGCCAGCAGCCAAGCTGAGGGGGCCTCCTACAATGAGCAGTTCTTC
TRBV12-3/TRBV12-4,few,TRBJ2-3,18,TRBD2,CASSLLPGLAGETDTQYF,TGTGCCAGCAGTTTGTTACCGGGACTAGCGGGAGAAACAGATACGCAGTATTTT
TRBV7-9,few,TRBJ2-7,13,NA,CASSLTGPYEQYF,TGTGCCAGCAGCTTAACAGGCCCCTACGAGCAGTACTTC
TRBV7-9,NA,TRBJ2-5,12,NA,CASSSYGETQYF,TGTGCCAGCAGCTCCTACGGGGAGACCCAGTACTTC
TRBV6-1,NA,TRBJ1-5,13,TRBD1,CASSGDRNQPQHF,TGTGCCAGCAGTGGGGACAGGAATCAGCCCCAGCATTTT
TRBV7-8,NA,TRBJ1-4,16,TRBD1,CASSLAPGGTNEKLFF,TGTGCCAGCAGCTTAGCGCCAGGGGGTACTAATGAAAAACTGTTTTTT
TRBV5-1,NA,TRBJ2-6,17,NA,CASSLEGRGSGANVLTF,TGCGCCAGCAGCCTTGAGGGACGGGGCTCTGGGGCCAACGTCCTGACTTTC
TRBV5-1,many,TRBJ2-7,13,TRBD1,CASSSGQFYEQYF,TGCGCCAGCAGCTCGGGACAGTTCTACGAGCAGTACTTC
TRBV5-4,NA,TRBJ2-7,15,TRBD1,CASSSLRDRGHEQYF,TGTGCCAGCAGCTCGCTCCGGGACAGGGGCCACGAGCAGTACTTC
TRBV9,few,TRBJ2-1,11,NA,CASSGGNEQFF,TGTGCCAGCAGCGGGGGGAATGAGCAGTTCTTC
TRBV19,few,TRBJ2-1,15,TRBD2,CASREPGLALHEQFF,TGTGCCAGTAGGGAACCGGGACTAGCGCTCCATGAGCAGTTCTTC
TRBV12-5,NA,TRBJ1-2,12,NA,CASGLDNYGYTF,TGTGCTAGTGGTTTGGATAACTATGGCTACACCTTC
TRBV3-1,NA,TRBJ1-3,16,NA,CASSQTLRGSGNTIYF,TGTGCCAGCAGCCAAACACTGAGGGGGTCTGGAAACACCATATATTTT
TRBV11-2,NA,TRBJ2-1,13,NA,CASRSMRTNEQFF,TGTGCCAGCAGAAGCATGAGAACCAATGAGCAGTTCTTC
TRBV5-1,few,TRBJ2-3,15,TRBD1,CASSLGDRVSDTQYF,TGCGCCAGCAGCTTGGGGGACAGGGTCTCAGATACGCAGTATTTT
TRBV7-2,NA,TRBJ1-6,15,TRBD1,CASSGQGVLNSPLHF,TGTGCCAGCAGCGGCCAGGGGGTTCTAAATTCACCCCTCCACTTT
TRBV11-2,NA,TRBJ2-1,18,TRBD1,CASSSTRGRDRDLAKQFF,TGTGCCAGCAGCTCTACGAGGGGCCGGGACAGGGATTTGGCTAAGCAGTTCTTC
TRBV9,many,TRBJ1-4,15,NA,CASSVAGGNGEKLFF,TGTGCCAGCAGCGTAGCGGGAGGGAACGGAGAAAAACTGTTTTTT
TRBV12-3/TRBV12-4,few,TRBJ2-1,14,TRBD1,CASNAGQGWNEQFF,TGTGCCAGCAACGCAGGACAGGGCTGGAATGAGCAGTTCTTC
TRBV6-2/TRBV6-3,many,TRBJ2-7,13,NA,CASRPGWAHEQYF,TGTGCCAGCAGGCCAGGGTGGGCCCACGAGCAGTACTTC
TRBV20-1,few,TRBJ2-2,13,NA,CSASYGGAGELFF,TGCAGTGCTAGTTACGGGGGAGCCGGGGAGCTGTTTTTT
TRBV5-1,NA,TRBJ2-2,15,NA,CASSLGHANTGELFF,TGCGCCAGCAGCCTTGGACATGCGAACACCGGGGAGCTGTTTTTT
TRBV5-6,NA,TRBJ2-1,16,TRBD1,CASSLGTGIAYNEQFF,TGTGCCAGCAGCTTGGGGACAGGGATAGCCTACAATGAGCAGTTCTTC
TRBV2,NA,TRBJ1-1,14,NA,CASSDLVRGTEAFF,TGTGCCAGCAGTGATTTGGTACGGGGGACTGAAGCTTTCTTT
TRBV5-1,few,TRBJ2-1,15,TRBD2,CASSNGLAGYNEQFF,TGCGCCAGCAGCAATGGACTAGCGGGTTACAATGAGCAGTTCTTC
TRBV24-1,NA,TRBJ1-2,15,TRBD1,CATSDRRDSIYGYTF,TGTGCCACCAGTGATCGACGGGACAGCATCTATGGCTACACCTTC
TRBV15,NA,TRBJ2-4,18,TRBD2,CATSPTSGRLNPKNIQYF,TGTGCCACCAGCCCGACTAGCGGCAGACTTAACCCCAAAAACATTCAGTACTTC
TRBV12-3/TRBV12-4,NA,TRBJ1-4,12,NA,CASRRSGEKLFF,TGTGCCAGCAGGAGGAGCGGAGAAAAACTGTTTTTT
TRBV7-9,NA,TRBJ1-5,12,TRBD1,CASSFGTGTQHF,TGTGCCAGCAGCTTCGGGACAGGGACCCAGCATTTT
TRBV15,NA,TRBJ1-5,15,TRBD1,CATSRTTGGNQPQHF,TGTGCCACCAGCAGAACTACAGGGGGAAATCAGCCCCAGCATTTT
TRBV4-1,NA,TRBJ2-7,13,NA,CASSLHRTYEQYF,TGCGCCAGCAGCCTCCATAGAACATACGAGCAGTACTTC
TRBV15,few,TRBJ2-3,13,NA,CATGGTSTDTQYF,TGTGCCACCGGCGGGACCAGCACAGATACGCAGTATTTT
TRBV27,few,TRBJ2-7,12,NA,CASSFWGDEQYF,TGTGCCAGCAGTTTCTGGGGTGACGAGCAGTACTTC
TRBV5-1,NA,TRBJ2-7,16,TRBD2,CASSLGLAGITYEQYF,TGCGCCAGCAGCTTGGGACTAGCGGGGATAACCTACGAGCAGTACTTC
TRBV7-9,NA,TRBJ2-5,15,NA,CASSLVAPAQGTQYF,TGTGCCAGCAGCTTAGTAGCCCCGGCTCAGGGCACCCAGTACTTC
TRBV12-3/TRBV12-4,NA,TRBJ2-1,17,TRBD2,CASSSRGLAGIASEQFF,TGTGCCAGCAGTTCCAGGGGACTAGCGGGAATTGCGAGTGAGCAGTTCTTC
TRBV7-3,NA,TRBJ1-2,17,NA,CASSLMGGEYDGYGYTF,TGTGCCAGCAGCTTAATGGGTGGGGAGTACGATGGCTATGGCTACACCTTC
TRBV11-3,few,TRBJ2-1,13,TRBD2,CASSRGELHEQFF,TGTGCCAGCAGCCGGGGGGAGCTACATGAGCAGTTCTTC
TRBV12-3/TRBV12-4,NA,TRBJ2-2,15,NA,CASSFTGPNTGELFF,TGTGCCAGCAGTTTCACGGGCCCGAACACCGGGGAGCTGTTTTTT
TRBV10-3,NA,TRBJ2-7,13,NA,CAISADRTYEQYF,TGTGCCATCAGTGCTGACAGGACCTACGAGCAGTACTTC
TRBV15,NA,TRBJ2-5,16,TRBD2,CATSGNSGGWLETQYF,TGTGCCACCAGCGGAAATAGCGGGGGGTGGCTTGAGACCCAGTACTTC
TRBV7-8,NA,TRBJ2-3,17,TRBD2,CASSDEGLAVSTDTQYF,TGTGCCAGCAGCGACGAGGGACTAGCGGTTAGCACAGATACGCAGTATTTT
TRBV24-1,NA,TRBJ2-5,13,NA,CATSLANQETQYF,TGTGCCACCAGCCTGGCAAATCAAGAGACCCAGTACTTC
TRBV29-1,few,TRBJ2-7,14,TRBD2,CSAAGGPGGDEQYF,TGCAGCGCAGCCGGGGGTCCGGGGGGGGACGAGCAGTACTTC
TRBV5-6,many,TRBJ1-1,15,NA,CASSLVGKPNTEAFF,TGTGCCAGCAGCTTGGTGGGGAAACCGAACACTGAAGCTTTCTTT
TRBV5-5,few,TRBJ1-6,15,NA,CASSLARRMNSPLHF,TGTGCCAGCAGCTTGGCTCGGCGGATGAATTCACCCCTCCACTTT
TRBV7-9,few,TRBJ2-1,16,NA,CASRDQLGISYNEQFF,TGTGCCAGCAGGGACCAACTAGGAATATCCTACAATGAGCAGTTCTTC